The rows below give T cell receptor beta chains drawn from one sample of a study of T-cell memory formation after mild COVID-19. Each CDR3 protein is one row after TCRdb ran MiXCR on the 5' RACE reads. The data contain approximately 200,000 distinct CDR3 sequences, around 16% of them singletons. Sample: PBMCs or a T cell subset sorted from them (not recorded which). The origin of the receptors is an adult woman who had mild COVID-19 (a few samples of this study predate the infection). Cell type and time point are not known. Each CDR3 is given with its conserved first and last residue. Each record gives: D gene, CDR3 length, V gene, clone size, J gene, CDR3 protein, CDR3 DNA. D genes are given only for firm matches. Some rows have no size entry. The others give once, few or many, or a class for an expanded clone.

D gene: -
CDR3 length: 19
V gene: TRBV7-3
clone size: -
J gene: TRBJ2-3
CDR3 protein: CASSLKPRDSSIITDTQYF
CDR3 DNA: TGTGCCAGCAGCTTAAAGCCCCGGGACTCAAGTATAATCACAGATACGCAGTATTTT

D gene: -
CDR3 length: 16
V gene: TRBV30
clone size: once
J gene: TRBJ2-1
CDR3 protein: CAWSDQGGPRYNEQFF
CDR3 DNA: TGTGCCTGGAGTGACCAGGGGGGGCCACGTTACAATGAGCAGTTCTTC

D gene: -
CDR3 length: 14
V gene: TRBV5-4
clone size: -
J gene: TRBJ1-1
CDR3 protein: CASSTGSTKTEAFF
CDR3 DNA: TGTGCCAGCAGCACGGGGAGTACAAAGACTGAAGCTTTCTTT

D gene: -
CDR3 length: 15
V gene: TRBV25-1
clone size: few
J gene: TRBJ2-3
CDR3 protein: CASSDSGSSTDTQYF
CDR3 DNA: TGTGCCAGCAGTGATTCAGGATCTAGCACAGATACGCAGTATTTT

D gene: TRBD1
CDR3 length: 18
V gene: TRBV24-1
clone size: few
J gene: TRBJ2-6
CDR3 protein: CATSDPGQGPSGANVLTF
CDR3 DNA: TGTGCCACCAGTGATCCGGGACAGGGCCCGAGTGGGGCCAACGTCCTGACTTTC

D gene: TRBD1
CDR3 length: 17
V gene: TRBV6-6
clone size: once
J gene: TRBJ1-6
CDR3 protein: CASSDSGQAVGNSPLHF
CDR3 DNA: TGTGCCAGCAGTGACTCGGGACAGGCCGTGGGAAATTCACCCCTCCACTTT

D gene: -
CDR3 length: 17
V gene: TRBV5-1
clone size: -
J gene: TRBJ1-2
CDR3 protein: CASSLEMAGGRHYGYTF
CDR3 DNA: TGCGCCAGCAGCTTGGAGATGGCGGGGGGCCGTCACTATGGCTACACCTTC

D gene: -
CDR3 length: 12
V gene: TRBV7-9
clone size: few
J gene: TRBJ2-1
CDR3 protein: CASSLQGQEQFF
CDR3 DNA: TGTGCCAGCAGCTTACAGGGTCAAGAGCAGTTCTTC

D gene: TRBD2
CDR3 length: 16
V gene: TRBV19
clone size: few
J gene: TRBJ2-1
CDR3 protein: CASSWASGRPHNEQFF
CDR3 DNA: TGTGCCAGTAGTTGGGCTAGCGGGAGGCCCCACAATGAGCAGTTCTTC

D gene: TRBD2
CDR3 length: 16
V gene: TRBV20-1
clone size: few
J gene: TRBJ2-1
CDR3 protein: CSAREPTSGRGIEQFF
CDR3 DNA: TGCAGTGCTAGAGAACCCACTAGCGGGAGGGGTATTGAGCAGTTCTTC

D gene: -
CDR3 length: 13
V gene: TRBV30
clone size: few
J gene: TRBJ1-6
CDR3 protein: CAWRSSSSSPLHF
CDR3 DNA: TGTGCCTGGAGAAGCAGTTCTTCCTCACCCCTCCACTTT

D gene: -
CDR3 length: 17
V gene: TRBV12-3/TRBV12-4
clone size: -
J gene: TRBJ1-5
CDR3 protein: CASSRPDTPYSNQPQHF
CDR3 DNA: TGTGCCAGCAGCCGCCCGGACACCCCTTATAGCAATCAGCCCCAGCATTTT

D gene: TRBD1
CDR3 length: 14
V gene: TRBV5-1
clone size: few
J gene: TRBJ1-2
CDR3 protein: CASSQQGPSNGYTF
CDR3 DNA: TGCGCCAGCAGCCAACAGGGGCCGAGCAATGGCTACACCTTC

D gene: -
CDR3 length: 18
V gene: TRBV21-1
clone size: -
J gene: TRBJ2-3
CDR3 protein: CASSKGPTSGVLRDTQYF
CDR3 DNA: TGTGCCAGCAGCAAAGGCCCGACTAGCGGGGTCCTTCGAGATACGCAGTATTTT

D gene: TRBD1
CDR3 length: 17
V gene: TRBV14
clone size: few
J gene: TRBJ2-5
CDR3 protein: CASSQGPGQAVGETQYF
CDR3 DNA: TGTGCCAGCAGCCAAGGTCCGGGACAGGCGGTAGGAGAGACCCAGTACTTC

D gene: TRBD2
CDR3 length: 16
V gene: TRBV12-3/TRBV12-4
clone size: few
J gene: TRBJ2-3
CDR3 protein: CASSPRASGRTDTQYF
CDR3 DNA: TGTGCCAGCAGTCCCAGGGCCAGCGGGAGGACAGATACGCAGTATTTT

D gene: -
CDR3 length: 15
V gene: TRBV2
clone size: few
J gene: TRBJ1-1
CDR3 protein: CASSVYGGVDTEAFF
CDR3 DNA: TGTGCCAGCAGTGTGTATGGGGGTGTCGACACTGAAGCTTTCTTT

D gene: TRBD2
CDR3 length: 15
V gene: TRBV12-3/TRBV12-4
clone size: -
J gene: TRBJ2-1
CDR3 protein: CASSRIGLAFNEQFF
CDR3 DNA: TGTGCCAGCAGTAGAATCGGACTAGCTTTCAATGAGCAGTTCTTC

D gene: TRBD1
CDR3 length: 15
V gene: TRBV5-1
clone size: few
J gene: TRBJ1-1
CDR3 protein: CASSLAGTGQGRAFF
CDR3 DNA: TGCGCCAGCAGCTTGGCCGGAACGGGACAGGGTAGGGCTTTCTTT

D gene: -
CDR3 length: 13
V gene: TRBV5-6
clone size: few
J gene: TRBJ2-1
CDR3 protein: CASSRQDQGEQFF
CDR3 DNA: TGTGCCAGCAGCAGACAGGACCAGGGTGAGCAGTTCTTC

D gene: -
CDR3 length: 15
V gene: TRBV20-1
clone size: -
J gene: TRBJ2-7
CDR3 protein: CSARDNQGGTYEQYF
CDR3 DNA: TGCAGTGCTAGAGATAACCAGGGGGGAACCTACGAGCAGTACTTC

D gene: TRBD1
CDR3 length: 14
V gene: TRBV29-1
clone size: few
J gene: TRBJ1-1
CDR3 protein: CSVRVNAGTGETFF
CDR3 DNA: TGCAGCGTTAGGGTCAACGCCGGGACAGGGGAAACTTTCTTT

D gene: TRBD2
CDR3 length: 16
V gene: TRBV7-3
clone size: -
J gene: TRBJ2-2
CDR3 protein: CASSPTSGGYTGELFF
CDR3 DNA: TGTGCCAGCAGCCCTACTAGCGGGGGGTACACCGGGGAGCTGTTTTTT

D gene: -
CDR3 length: 13
V gene: TRBV6-5
clone size: few
J gene: TRBJ2-7
CDR3 protein: CASSRTGSYEQYF
CDR3 DNA: TGTGCCAGCAGTCGAACAGGCTCCTACGAGCAGTACTTC

D gene: -
CDR3 length: 14
V gene: TRBV28
clone size: -
J gene: TRBJ2-7
CDR3 protein: CASSAGTVLYEQYF
CDR3 DNA: TGTGCCAGCAGCGCCGGGACTGTCCTCTACGAGCAGTACTTC

D gene: TRBD2
CDR3 length: 20
V gene: TRBV4-2
clone size: -
J gene: TRBJ2-1
CDR3 protein: CASSQDTMGVLGLAYNEQFF
CDR3 DNA: TGTGCCAGCAGCCAAGATACGATGGGGGTTTTGGGACTAGCGTACAATGAGCAGTTCTTC

D gene: TRBD2
CDR3 length: 17
V gene: TRBV7-6
clone size: -
J gene: TRBJ2-2
CDR3 protein: CASSLAAGGLLTGELFF
CDR3 DNA: TGTGCCAGCAGCTTAGCAGCGGGGGGCCTCCTCACCGGGGAGCTGTTTTTT

D gene: -
CDR3 length: 12
V gene: TRBV29-1
clone size: few
J gene: TRBJ2-7
CDR3 protein: CSVEGDSYEQYF
CDR3 DNA: TGCAGCGTTGAAGGGGACTCCTACGAGCAGTACTTC

D gene: -
CDR3 length: 15
V gene: TRBV9
clone size: few
J gene: TRBJ2-2
CDR3 protein: CASSPWTENTGELFF
CDR3 DNA: TGTGCCAGCAGCCCTTGGACAGAGAACACCGGGGAGCTGTTTTTT

D gene: TRBD1
CDR3 length: 19
V gene: TRBV6-5
clone size: -
J gene: TRBJ1-1
CDR3 protein: CASSYSRDRWKLGRTEAFF
CDR3 DNA: TGTGCCAGCAGCTACTCCCGGGACAGGTGGAAATTAGGGCGTACTGAAGCTTTCTTT

D gene: TRBD2
CDR3 length: 16
V gene: TRBV12-3/TRBV12-4
clone size: many
J gene: TRBJ2-1
CDR3 protein: CASSHPLAGALNEQFF
CDR3 DNA: TGTGCCAGCAGTCATCCACTAGCGGGAGCTCTCAATGAGCAGTTCTTC

D gene: -
CDR3 length: 14
V gene: TRBV15
clone size: -
J gene: TRBJ2-4
CDR3 protein: CATSRAQQGHIQYF
CDR3 DNA: TGTGCCACCAGCAGGGCTCAACAGGGACACATTCAGTACTTC

D gene: TRBD2
CDR3 length: 16
V gene: TRBV4-3
clone size: few
J gene: TRBJ2-3
CDR3 protein: CASSQGSGGSTDTQYF
CDR3 DNA: TGCGCCAGCAGCCAAGGGAGCGGGGGTAGCACAGATACGCAGTATTTT

D gene: -
CDR3 length: 17
V gene: TRBV7-7
clone size: few
J gene: TRBJ2-2
CDR3 protein: CASSHGLERAKTGELFF
CDR3 DNA: TGTGCTAGCAGCCACGGACTCGAGCGAGCCAAAACCGGGGAGCTGTTTTTT

D gene: -
CDR3 length: 14
V gene: TRBV5-1
clone size: few
J gene: TRBJ2-7
CDR3 protein: CASSWTRDTYEQYF
CDR3 DNA: TGCGCCAGCAGCTGGACAAGGGATACCTACGAGCAGTACTTC

D gene: -
CDR3 length: 17
V gene: TRBV4-1
clone size: few
J gene: TRBJ2-1
CDR3 protein: CASSQVHIGGSYNEQFF
CDR3 DNA: TGCGCCAGCAGCCAAGTTCATATCGGGGGATCCTACAATGAGCAGTTCTTC

D gene: TRBD2
CDR3 length: 14
V gene: TRBV5-1
clone size: many
J gene: TRBJ2-1
CDR3 protein: CASRPTTGGNEQFF
CDR3 DNA: TGCGCCAGCAGGCCAACGACGGGAGGGAATGAGCAGTTCTTC

D gene: -
CDR3 length: 13
V gene: TRBV7-3
clone size: -
J gene: TRBJ2-5
CDR3 protein: CASSGGLQETQYF
CDR3 DNA: TGTGCCAGCAGCGGGGGCCTTCAAGAGACCCAGTACTTC

D gene: TRBD1
CDR3 length: 15
V gene: TRBV5-1
clone size: many
J gene: TRBJ2-3
CDR3 protein: CASRSRDSSTDTQYF
CDR3 DNA: TGCGCCAGCAGATCTCGGGACAGCAGCACAGATACGCAGTATTTT

D gene: -
CDR3 length: 13
V gene: TRBV7-3
clone size: -
J gene: TRBJ2-3
CDR3 protein: CASSSQRHNTQYF
CDR3 DNA: TGTGCCAGCAGCTCGCAACGGCACAATACGCAGTATTTT

D gene: TRBD1
CDR3 length: 15
V gene: TRBV3-1
clone size: -
J gene: TRBJ1-5
CDR3 protein: CASSHGTGYSQPQHF
CDR3 DNA: TGTGCCAGCAGCCATGGGACAGGGTATAGTCAGCCCCAGCATTTT

D gene: -
CDR3 length: 13
V gene: TRBV18
clone size: -
J gene: TRBJ1-2
CDR3 protein: CASSPHMLDGYTF
CDR3 DNA: TGTGCCAGCTCACCCCACATGTTAGATGGCTACACCTTC

D gene: -
CDR3 length: 17
V gene: TRBV20-1
clone size: few
J gene: TRBJ2-3
CDR3 protein: CSATTPRAQSRTDTQYF
CDR3 DNA: TGCAGTGCTACCACCCCCCGGGCCCAAAGTAGGACAGATACGCAGTATTTT

D gene: -
CDR3 length: 13
V gene: TRBV9
clone size: few
J gene: TRBJ2-1
CDR3 protein: CASSLRTKTKQFF
CDR3 DNA: TGTGCCAGCAGCCTCCGGACAAAGACCAAGCAGTTCTTC

D gene: TRBD2
CDR3 length: 14
V gene: TRBV6-5
clone size: few
J gene: TRBJ2-1
CDR3 protein: CASTRAGASDEQFF
CDR3 DNA: TGTGCCAGCACCAGAGCGGGAGCAAGCGATGAGCAGTTCTTC

D gene: -
CDR3 length: 15
V gene: TRBV5-1
clone size: -
J gene: TRBJ2-7
CDR3 protein: CASSLQGGVRGEQYF
CDR3 DNA: TGCGCCAGCAGCCTTCAGGGGGGCGTGCGTGGCGAGCAGTACTTC

D gene: -
CDR3 length: 15
V gene: TRBV7-3
clone size: few
J gene: TRBJ2-1
CDR3 protein: CASSLGQASYNEQFF
CDR3 DNA: TGTGCCAGCAGCTTAGGGCAAGCCTCCTACAATGAGCAGTTCTTC

D gene: -
CDR3 length: 16
V gene: TRBV6-1
clone size: -
J gene: TRBJ2-7
CDR3 protein: CASSDPLRGLSYEQYF
CDR3 DNA: TGTGCCAGCAGTGACCCCCTCCGGGGCCTCTCCTACGAGCAGTACTTC

D gene: TRBD2
CDR3 length: 14
V gene: TRBV7-2
clone size: few
J gene: TRBJ2-4
CDR3 protein: CASSAGLAPHIQYF
CDR3 DNA: TGTGCCAGCAGCGCCGGACTAGCGCCGCACATTCAGTACTTC

D gene: -
CDR3 length: 15
V gene: TRBV5-1
clone size: -
J gene: TRBJ1-1
CDR3 protein: CASSLVRVGSTEAFF
CDR3 DNA: TGCGCCAGCAGCTTGGTTCGGGTAGGCTCCACTGAAGCTTTCTTT